This T cell receptor beta chain was captured in a study of T cells in Graves' hyperthyroidism and ophthalmopathy. The study, taken as a whole, reports: The model made its ophthalmopathy prediction, and onset followed a median approximately 6.5 months later. Most expanded thyroid clonotypes above 0.001 recurred in blood.

Patients showing uncontrolled infection, other autoimmune disease, pregnancy or lactation were ineligible. Based on clinical symptoms, serum thyroxine and TRAb, thyroid ultrasound and orbital computed tomography, diagnoses were reached. A note on this clonotype: Its matching antigen is unknown.

The CDR3 is 10 residues long. Trimming shortened V by 6 bases and J by 10 bases, and 12 bases separated the two germline ends. Per germline, CDR1 SQVTM and CDR2 ANQGSEA. The source material, RNA transcripts, was used to amplify TCR beta CDR3 regions. HTBI primers were employed in a first-round RT-PCR of the TCR CDR3. Using its own MiXCR run on the multiplex PCR reads, TCRdb lists one record per CDR3 protein. The sample lists more than 550,000 distinct CDR3 sequences, approximately 42% occurring once. The chain links TRBV29-1 to TRBJ1-1; a weak D match, TRBD1 (6 bases). The specimen sequenced was peripheral blood or thyroid tissue (not recorded which). The TCR sequence derives from an adult man with Graves' disease, either hyperthyroidism or ophthalmopathy (not recorded which). The CDR3 coding sequence is TGCAGCGTCGCTGACAGGTTAGCTTTCTTT. Its protein is CSVADRLAFF.